The T cell receptor beta chain under discussion was sequenced for a study of breast tumors, draining lymph nodes, adjacent tissues. Notes on the study in general: Tumor and nontumor repertoires were significantly more similar in luminal-like than in basal-like breast cancer.

This CDR3 contains 16 residues. Losses at the gene ends were 3 bases for V and 0 bases for J; bases not matched to a gene: 3. From germline, CDR1 is SGHTA and CDR2 FQGTGA. A single record per CDR3 protein comes from TCRdb applying MiXCR to the multiplex PCR reads. The sample shows about 12,000 distinct CDR3 sequences, approximately 55% of them seen only once. Comment on this clonotype: Its antigen is not identified.

Sequencing was carried out using breast tumor tissue. The genes are TRBV7-3 and TRBJ2-3, with 10 bases lining up with TRBD1. The clonotype comes from a female donor with breast cancer. Some clones in this sample may be carry-over from other donors' samples. This CDR3 is CASSFGTGASTDTQYF. In DNA form, the CDR3 reads TGTGCCAGCAGCTTCGGGACAGGGGCCAGCACAGATACGCAGTATTTT.